This T cell receptor (beta chain) was identified in a study of molecular identifiers for immune sequencing clone quantification. Study-wide results and limits: Clones carrying above 20 RNA copies accounted for over 98% of effector molecules, under 1% in naive cells.

Investigators produced naive CD8 libraries from around 20,000 to 1,000,000 sorted cells, drawing on 10%, 30% or 50% RNA. Naive CD8 T cells, phenotype CD8+CD4-CCR7+CD45RA+, were sorted. Both previously described methods and listed TCR primers were employed to make bulk TCR libraries. TCRdb passed the PCR reads through MiXCR, listing each CDR3 protein once. Counted here are some 580,000 distinct CDR3 sequences, 25% occurring once; the ten biggest clones make up about 0.8%. This clonotype occurred many times. Its target is not known. Germline V gives CDR1 DFQATT, CDR2 SNEGSKA (reference sequence). This CDR3 comprises 16 residues. V shed 3 bases, J shed 2 bases, and the junction held 10 bases outside the gene matches.

Sequencing was performed on naive CD8+ T cells from blood, with Jurkat cell RNA spiked in. The subset denotes: FACS-sorted CD8+CD4-CCR7+CD45RA+ naive T cells. This chain links TRBV20-1 with TRBJ2-3; 8 bases match TRBD2. The receptor's source is a human donor in good health. Some libraries in this study had Jurkat cell RNA spiked in. The CDR3 sequence is CSASLTSDDFTDTQYF. Written as DNA, the CDR3 is TGCAGTGCTAGTCTGACTAGCGATGATTTCACAGATACGCAGTATTTT.